Presented here are 25 T cell receptor beta chains from one specimen sequenced in a study of lymphopenia after photon versus proton radiotherapy. Clones were read by immunoSEQ multiplex PCR, and TCRdb kept only the in-frame ones, dropping some. The table lists about 25,000 clones, roughly four fifths of them singletons. Sequencing was performed on peripheral blood, taken from a patient treated with photon-based radiotherapy. Receptor source: a woman between 45 and 65 years old with pancreatic cancer.

This sequence joins TRBV29-1 and TRBJ2-7, with D hard to call. V lost 1 base to trimming and J lost 0 bases, with 7 bases between them. The CDR3 runs 13 residues. Germline values: CDR1 SQVTM, CDR2 ANQGSEA. The CDR3 region is CSVEGDHSYEQYF. In DNA form, the CDR3 reads TGCAGCGTTGAAGGAGACCACTCCTACGAGCAGTACTTC.

The rearrangement links TRBV5-5 to TRBJ2-7; 11 nucleotides align to TRBD2. The CDR3 runs to 16 residues. The J segment lost 7 bases and the V segment lost 5 bases, leaving 14 bases of the junction unmatched. Germline V gene lookup returns CDR1 SGHKS and CDR2 YYEKEE (reference sequence). CDR3 in amino acids: CASRREVAGGPREQYF. The CDR3 DNA reads TGTGCCAGCAGACGTGAGGTAGCGGGAGGGCCACGGGAGCAGTACTTC.

The chain carries TRBV10-3 and TRBJ1-3; no reliable D call. Germline CDR1 ENHRY, CDR2 SYGVKD. The CDR3 has 13 residues. The ends were cut back, 9 bases at V and 0 bases at J, with 9 bases in the middle. The CDR3 here is CAINGNSGNTIYF. Written as DNA, the CDR3 is TGTGCCATTAATGGGAACTCTGGAAACACCATATATTTT.

The rearrangement uses TRBV19 and TRBJ1-1, with D maybe TRBD1 (6 bases). The CDR3 has 13 amino acids. Between the trimmed V and J ends, which lost 10 bases and 0 bases, there was a span of 12 bases. Germline V lookup: CDR1 LNHDA, CDR2 SQIVND (reference sequence). DNA of the CDR3: TGTGCCATATCGGACAGCTTGAACACTGAAGCTTTCTTT. Protein: CAISDSLNTEAFF.

The chain links TRBV20-1 to TRBJ2-7; D might be TRBD2 (5 bases). Germline V gene sequence: CDR1 DFQATT, CDR2 SNEGSKA (reference sequence). The CDR3 contains 11 residues. V lost 7 bases and J 3 bases, leaving 10 bases between the germline ends. CDR3 loop: CSVLASYEQYF. For the CDR3, the DNA is TGCAGTGTCCTAGCAAGCTACGAGCAGTACTTC.

The rearrangement links TRBV7-2 to TRBJ2-5; 7 bases line up with TRBD2. This CDR3 spans 16 amino acids. The germline CDR1 and CDR2 sequences are SGHTA and FQGNSA. With V trimmed by 5 bases and J by 4 bases, 13 bases remained unmatched. This chain's CDR3 is CASSPQGASGVETQYF. In DNA, the CDR3 is TGTGCCAGCAGCCCTCAAGGGGCTAGCGGAGTAGAGACCCAGTACTTC. Full variable domain (remainder filled in from reference TRBV7-2 and TRBJ2-5): GAGVSQSPSNKVTEKGKDVELRCDPISGHTALYWYRQSLGQGLEFLIYFQGNSAPDKSGLPSDRFSAERTGGSVSTLTIQRTQQEDSAVYLCASSPQGASGVETQYFGPGTRLLVL.

The chain combines TRBV5-4 with TRBJ2-1; 9 bases align to TRBD2. Germline CDR1 is SGHNT and CDR2 is YYREEE (reference sequence). CDR3 length equals 15 residues. With V trimmed by 4 bases and J by 4 bases, 6 bases remained unmatched. CDR3 nucleotides: TGTGCCAGCAGCCCCTCTAGCGGGAAGTACAATGAGCAGTTCTTC. Its translation is CASSPSSGKYNEQFF.

The chain carries TRBV30 and TRBJ1-5; TRBD1 is a possible D gene (5 bases). CDR1 GTSNPN and CDR2 SVGIG come from the germline V gene (reference sequence). CDR3 length: 13 amino acids. Deletions cut 0 bases from V and 7 bases from J, with 10 bases between. The CDR3 region is CAWSVGGEQPQHF. The CDR3 DNA is TGTGCCTGGAGTGTGGGGGGGGAACAGCCCCAGCATTTT.

The chain carries TRBV7-9 and TRBJ2-1; weak D call: TRBD1 (6 bases). The germline CDR1 and CDR2 sequences are SEHNR and FQNEAQ (reference sequence). The CDR3 is made up of 15 amino acids. V lost 5 bases and J 6 bases, leaving 17 bases between the germline ends. CDR3 nucleotides: TGTGCCAGCAGCCGACAGGCAGGAATAGGCAATGAGCAGTTCTTC. Translating gives CASSRQAGIGNEQFF.

This clone is a singleton in its sample. The chain employs TRBV28 and TRBJ2-3, with TRBD1 identical over 9 bases. The CDR3 covers 16 residues. Germline lookup yields CDR1 MDHEN and CDR2 SYDVKM. J gave up 4 bases and V 6 bases, and 11 bases lay outside the gene matches. Here the CDR3 reads CASSLTGTGLSDTQYF. The CDR3 nucleotides read TGTGCCAGCAGCTTGACCGGGACAGGGTTGTCAGATACGCAGTATTTT.

The chain combines TRBV6-6 with TRBJ2-7; unclear D gene. Between the trimmed V and J ends, which lost 4 bases and 6 bases, there was a span of 7 bases. The CDR3 consists of 11 residues. CDR1 is MNHNY, CDR2 SVGAGI, per germline (reference sequence). DNA of the CDR3: TGTGCCAGCAGTTGGGCGGCCGAGCAGTACTTC. It yields the protein CASSWAAEQYF.

In its sample, this clone was seen a few times. The gene calls are TRBV21-1 and TRBJ2-3; the table's D gene call, TRBD1, was not cross checked with the DNA. TRBV21-1 is noted as a pseudogene. CDR3 length equals 14 residues. The CDR3 coding sequence is TGTGCCAGCAGAAGGGACAGGTACACAGATACGCAGTATTTT. It is translated as CASRRDRYTDTQYF.

The chain employs TRBV7-2 and TRBJ1-6; 7 bases map to TRBD1. Unmatched junction bases numbered 12, after V lost 6 bases and J lost 7 bases. The germline CDR1 and CDR2 sequences are SGHTA and FQGNSA. The CDR3 covers 16 residues. The CDR3 loop reads CASRPSPTGDNSPLHF. Written as DNA, the CDR3 is TGTGCCAGCAGGCCATCCCCCACAGGGGACAATTCACCCCTCCACTTT. The full variable domain, completed using reference TRBV7-2 and TRBJ1-6, is GAGVSQSPSNKVTEKGKDVELRCDPISGHTALYWYRQSLGQGLEFLIYFQGNSAPDKSGLPSDRFSAERTGGSVSTLTIQRTQQEDSAVYLCASRPSPTGDNSPLHFGNGTRLTVT.

This clone is a singleton in its sample. This CDR3 reads CASSLRSGYEQYF. Written as DNA, the CDR3 is TGTGCCAGCAGTCTCAGGAGCGGCTACGAGCAGTACTTC. The chain couples TRBV6-5 to TRBJ2-7; possible D gene TRBD2, 5 bases. The V end lost 5 bases, the J end lost 3 bases, and 11 bases lay between the germline ends. The germline V gene has CDR1 MNHEY and CDR2 SVGAGI. The CDR3 covers 13 residues.

This clone has more than one count but fewer than ten. This chain joins TRBV29-1 and TRBJ2-1, with TRBD2 matching over 9 bases. Germline values: CDR1 SQVTM, CDR2 ANQGSEA. Trimming removed 5 bases from V and 2 bases from J; junction bases left unmatched: 13. The CDR3 runs to 17 residues. CDR3 DNA: TGCAGCGTTCTCGGCGGGAGGGCGTGGGGAACCTACAATGAGCAGTTCTTC. Translation gives CSVLGGRAWGTYNEQFF.

The chain recombines TRBV28 with TRBJ2-5; D is possibly TRBD1 or TRBD2 (5 bases each). This CDR3 has 17 amino acids. Trimming shortened V by 5 bases and J by 7 bases, and 26 bases separated the two germline ends. Germline V gene data show CDR1 as MDHEN and CDR2 as SYDVKM. CDR3: CASSPYVIGTDLGTQYF. The CDR3 nucleotides read TGTGCCAGCAGTCCTTATGTCATCGGGACCGACCTAGGGACCCAGTACTTC.

The rearrangement links TRBV6-5 to TRBJ2-5; the D gene is possibly TRBD2 (6 bases). The ends were cut back, 2 bases at V and 10 bases at J, with 17 bases in the middle. Looked up from germline, CDR1 is MNHEY and CDR2 is SVGAGI. The CDR3 is made up of 14 amino acids. CDR3 DNA: TGTGCCAGCAGTTACGGGATGGGGGGTAGGGGCCAGTACTTC. It yields the protein CASSYGMGGRGQYF.

V and J are TRBV6-1 and TRBJ2-7; 10 bases line up with TRBD2. CDR1 and CDR2 (germline): MNHNS, SASEGT. The CDR3 covers 20 residues. The V gene end was trimmed by 1 base and the J gene end by 0 bases; junction bases not matched to a gene: 15. CDR3 sequence: CASSEVGKGRTSGSSYEQYF. The CDR3 DNA is TGTGCCAGCAGTGAAGTCGGCAAGGGGCGGACTAGCGGAAGCTCCTACGAGCAGTACTTC.

The rearrangement joins TRBV19 to TRBJ1-1; no clear D gene. V dropped 7 bases and J dropped 3 bases, with 6 bases sitting between them. Germline lookup yields CDR1 LNHDA and CDR2 SQIVND (reference sequence). This CDR3 region has 11 residues. The CDR3 DNA reads TGTGCCAGTACACTGGACACTGAAGCTTTCTTT. Translation gives CASTLDTEAFF.

CDR3 residues: CASSQVPPSATYQETQYF. The CDR3, as DNA: TGCGCCAGCAGCCAAGTCCCTCCTAGCGCAACGTACCAAGAGACCCAGTACTTC. The genes are TRBV4-3 and TRBJ2-5, with D possibly matching TRBD2 (6 bases). Between the trimmed V and J ends, which lost 1 base and 0 bases, there was a span of 18 bases. The CDR3 has 18 amino acids. Germline V CDR1 and CDR2: LGHNA, YSLEER.

This clone was detected only once. The chain is built from TRBV7-9 and TRBJ2-5; D is perhaps TRBD2 (6 bases). Germline CDR1 and CDR2: SEHNR and FQNEAQ (reference sequence). The CDR3 is 14 residues long. V was shortened by 3 bases and J by 9 bases, with 17 bases between the two germline ends. The CDR3, as DNA: TGTGCCAGCAGCTTCCGGGGGACGCCGGGGGCCCAGTACTTC. It translates to CASSFRGTPGAQYF.

The rearrangement uses TRBV28 and TRBJ1-2; 7 bases line up with TRBD1. This CDR3 contains 15 residues. The V and J ends lost 1 base and 2 bases, in that order; junction bases with no gene match: 4. Germline V gene lookup returns CDR1 MDHEN and CDR2 SYDVKM. CDR3 in amino acids: CASSLYRGTNYGYTF. The CDR3 region has the DNA TGTGCCAGCAGTTTATACAGGGGCACGAACTATGGCTACACCTTC.

This clone has only one observation. The chain combines TRBV25-1 with TRBJ2-3, with 7 bases identical to TRBD1. V lost 6 bases, J lost 1 base, and 10 bases stayed unmatched. The CDR3 runs to 16 residues. Per germline, CDR1 MGHDK and CDR2 SYGVNS. CDR3 loop: CASSPGQSIGTDTQYF. CDR3 in DNA: TGTGCCAGCAGCCCGGGACAGTCAATAGGCACAGATACGCAGTATTTT.

This clone was observed a single time. The gene calls are TRBV7-2 and TRBJ2-7, with 10 bases fitting TRBD1. The V gene end was trimmed by 0 bases and the J gene end by 3 bases; junction bases not matched to a gene: 5. The germline V gene encodes CDR1 SGHTA and CDR2 FQGNSA. The CDR3 totals 16 residues. CDR3 DNA sequence: TGTGCCAGCAGCTTAGCAAGCGGGACAGGGGACTACGAGCAGTACTTC. It yields the protein CASSLASGTGDYEQYF.

The genes are TRBV5-7 and TRBJ1-2; the D is unclear. TRBV5-7 is an ORF, with its function uncertain. This CDR3 has 14 amino acids. With 2 bases removed from V and 3 bases from J, the gap between germline ends came to 11 bases. The CDR3 nucleotides are TGTGCCAGCAGCTTTGAGGCTTTGGACTATGGCTACACCTTC. It translates to CASSFEALDYGYTF.